This T cell receptor beta chain was sequenced during a study of beta chain features in type 1 diabetes. Each of the CD4+ naive, central memory, regulatory and stem cell-like memory populations was sorted via CD45RO/CCR7/CD25/CD127/CD95/CD27. Comment on this clone: No antigen is known for it.

The entirety of the isolated RNA underwent reverse transcription, so expressed TCRB transcripts were sequenced. This table comes from immunoSEQ multiplex PCR, and its TCRdb copy is limited to in-frame clones, with some not included. The table includes around 650,000 clones, around 11% detected once. The germline V gene has CDR1 SGHAT and CDR2 FQNNGV. V was pared by 8 bases and J by 0 bases, with 18 bases between. The CDR3 runs 16 residues. Study-wide findings and caveats: Shorter TCRB CDR3s, moderately but significantly so, marked every one of the four CD4+ subsets in Type 1 diabetes patients. Possibly, sequencing cDNA over-represented cells that had high TCR expression levels. Naive, central memory and Treg TCRB repertoires seemed to resemble each other more closely in patients than they did in healthy donors.

The chain is built from TRBV11-2 and TRBJ2-3, with D possibly being TRBD2 (6 bases). Sequenced input: naive CD4+ T cells from blood. The sequence came from a man aged 25-40 years with type 1 diabetes. The CDR3 loop reads CASSPRGGISTDTQYF. CDR3 nucleotide sequence: TGTGCCAGCTCCCCAAGAGGAGGGATTAGCACAGATACGCAGTATTTT.